The TCR beta chain under discussion was sequenced for a study of blood T cell repertoires in COVID-19. Study as a whole: Samples came from the United States, Italy and Spain, spanning acute and convalescent COVID-19.

This study enrolled people aged 18 to 89 from roughly 22 US geographic areas. Categorization into cohorts depended on clinical history that participants reported. Sequencing used immunoSEQ multiplex PCR; TCRdb keeps in-frame clones, though not all of them. The sample records about 220,000 clones, 88% being singletons. V gave up 0 bases and J gave up 6 bases, with 15 bases separating them. CDR3 length equals 16 residues. Source material: PBMCs or T cells enriched from blood (not recorded which). The gene calls are TRBV23-1 and TRBJ1-3; perhaps TRBD1 as D (6 bases). TRBV23-1 is identified as an open reading frame with a role that is uncertain. The sequence came from a woman in her forties or fifties with acute COVID-19. CDR3 sequence: CASSQSIQGVSNTIYF. The DNA for the CDR3 is TGCGCCAGCAGTCAATCAATACAGGGAGTGTCAAACACCATATATTTT.